One sample yielded the 26 T cell receptor beta chains listed below, sequenced in a study of T-cell reconstitution after alpha-beta-depleted transplantation in children. Preparing the TCRbeta library involved the use of unique molecular identifiers. TCRdb used MiXCR to reprocess the PCR reads, holding one entry per CDR3 protein. Of 100,000 to 130,000 distinct CDR3 sequences listed, approximately 6.4% are singletons. Source: PBMCs, mostly from graft donor cells, taken 360 days after TCRalphabeta/CD19-depleted stem cell transplant. These receptors originate from a male patient aged 2 to 9 who had a stem cell transplant for acute lymphoblastic leukemia, so the T cells may come from the graft donor.

This clonotype turned up a few times. The rearrangement uses TRBV4-1 and TRBJ2-1; 13 nucleotides agree with TRBD2. The V gene's germline CDR1 is MGHRA and CDR2 YSYEKL. J gave up 8 bases and V 1 base, and 8 bases lay outside the gene matches. This CDR3 comprises 17 residues. This CDR3 is CASSQGTSGSVSHEQFF. The CDR3 DNA follows: TGCGCCAGCAGCCAAGGGACTAGCGGGAGTGTTTCCCATGAGCAGTTCTTC.

The V and J genes are TRBV7-2 and TRBJ2-5, with D perhaps TRBD1 or TRBD2 (6 bases each). This CDR3 has 16 residues. V lost 1 base and J lost 4, with 16 bases in between. Germline loops: CDR1 SGHTA, CDR2 FQGNSA. The CDR3 DNA reads as TGTGCCAGCAGCTTAGGGGGGCGGGGCATGCGAGAGACCCAGTACTTC. It encodes CASSLGGRGMRETQYF.

In this sample, this clonotype turned up a few times. J is TRBJ2-1 and V is TRBV2; no clear D. The CDR3 has 16 amino acids. In germline, CDR1 is SNHLY, CDR2 FYNNEI. Trimming pared 6 bases from V and 3 bases from J, leaving 18 bases between. The CDR3 nucleotides are TGTGCCAGCAGCCCGGAGCCGCCGCCGTACTACAATGAGCAGTTCTTC. Amino acid sequence: CASSPEPPPYYNEQFF.

This clonotype was counted at least ten times. V is TRBV6-2 or TRBV6-3 and J is TRBJ2-1; possibly TRBD1 for D (6 bases). The CDR3 covers 15 residues. V lost 2 bases and J 5 bases, leaving 13 bases between the germline ends. Germline values: CDR1 MNHEY, CDR2 SVGEGT. In DNA, the CDR3 is TGTGCCAGCAGTTACCGAGGCAGGGGAGACAATGAGCAGTTCTTC. As protein: CASSYRGRGDNEQFF.

There are a few counts of this clonotype. J is TRBJ2-7 and V is TRBV7-9, with 9 positions matching TRBD1. The ends lost 3 bases at V and 7 bases at J; junction bases unmatched: 10. Germline CDR1 and CDR2: SEHNR and FQNEAQ (reference sequence). This CDR3 contains 15 residues. CDR3 region: CASSFGQGNKEEQYF. CDR3 DNA sequence: TGTGCCAGCAGCTTCGGACAGGGGAATAAGGAAGAGCAGTACTTC.

The CDR3 reads CASGGGQSTDTQYF. DNA for the CDR3: TGTGCTAGTGGGGGGGGGCAGAGCACAGATACGCAGTATTTT. The chain carries TRBV12-5 and TRBJ2-3, with D perhaps matching TRBD2 (7 bases). Looked up from germline, CDR1 is LGHNT and CDR2 is FRNRAP. The CDR3 consists of 14 residues. The V gene lost 6 bases and the J gene lost 0 bases, with 10 bases spanning the gap.

This clonotype was recorded at least ten times. This chain links TRBV9 with TRBJ2-5, with TRBD1 identical over 7 bases. The CDR3 spans 16 residues. The germline V gene encodes CDR1 SGDLS and CDR2 YYNGEE. With V trimmed by 4 bases and J by 5 bases, 14 bases remained unmatched. In nucleotides, the CDR3 is TGTGCCAGCAGCCCAAGTCGGACAGGTTTTATGGAGACCCAGTACTTC. Translated, it gives CASSPSRTGFMETQYF.

Of note for this clonotype: This may be a read error, as it is one base from a much larger clone. As the CDR3 is not closed by the conserved phenylalanine or tryptophan, this likely results from a read error. The rearrangement joins TRBV6-1 to TRBJ2-7, with D unclear. The V gene lost 6 bases and the J gene lost 4 bases, with 16 bases spanning the gap. Germline loops: CDR1 MNHNS, CDR2 SASEGT. The CDR3 has 14 amino acids. The chain's CDR3 is CASRPGSPSYEQYL. CDR3 bases: TGTGCCAGCAGGCCCGGGTCCCCCTCATACGAGCAGTACCTC.

This clonotype has a count of ten or more. The CDR3 DNA reads as TGTGCTAGTGGTCTACAGCCCGGGGAGCTGTTTTTT. Protein: CASGLQPGELFF. The rearrangement links TRBV12-5 to TRBJ2-2; D is unresolved. The CDR3 consists of 12 residues. Germline V lookup: CDR1 LGHNT, CDR2 FRNRAP. V was pared by 5 bases and J by 6 bases, with 7 bases between.

This clonotype was observed many times. The chain carries TRBV29-1 and TRBJ2-3, with 7 positions matching TRBD2. V lost 7 bases and J lost 6; bases outside the gene matches: 13. The CDR3 runs to 14 residues. Germline V gene lookup returns CDR1 SQVTM and CDR2 ANQGSEA. The CDR3 sequence is CSAQGASGGDTQYF. CDR3 DNA: TGCAGCGCCCAAGGGGCTAGCGGAGGCGATACGCAGTATTTT.

This clonotype was seen ten or more times. The chain couples TRBV10-3 to TRBJ1-5; 11 nucleotides agree with TRBD1. The CDR3 contains 14 residues. J was trimmed by 0 bases and V by 11 bases; bases with no gene match: 3. Looked up from germline, CDR1 is ENHRY and CDR2 is SYGVKD. Written as DNA, the CDR3 is TGTGCCGTGGGACAGGGGGATAGCAATCAGCCCCAGCATTTT. This translates into CAVGQGDSNQPQHF.

The J gene is TRBJ2-1, the V gene TRBV6-1; perhaps TRBD1 as D (6 bases). CDR3 length equals 14 residues. CDR1 MNHNS and CDR2 SASEGT come from the germline V gene. Deletions cut 7 bases from V and 0 bases from J, with 10 bases between. The DNA for the CDR3 is TGTGCCAGCAAAGGGGGATCCTCCTACAATGAGCAGTTCTTC. As protein: CASKGGSSYNEQFF.

Comments on this clonotype: A much larger clone differs by one base, so this may be a read error. J is TRBJ2-6 and V is TRBV3-1; D perhaps matches TRBD2 (5 bases). The CDR3 is made up of 15 amino acids. CDR1 is LGHDT, CDR2 YNNKEL, per germline (reference sequence). Here the CDR3 reads CACSQRNSGANVLTF. The CDR3 bases are TGTGCCTGCAGCCAGCGGAACTCTGGGGCCAACGTCCTGACTTTC.

This clonotype has just a few counts. J is TRBJ1-6 and V is TRBV5-1; D is unclear. This CDR3 contains 15 residues. The V gene's germline CDR1 is SGHRS and CDR2 YFSETQ. With 0 bases removed from V and 7 bases from J, the gap between germline ends came to 11 bases. In DNA form, the CDR3 reads TGCGCCAGCAGCTTGGATACGGGGAGGAATTCACCCCTCCACTTT. Encoded protein: CASSLDTGRNSPLHF.

In its sample, this clonotype was seen many times. The chain combines TRBV5-1 with TRBJ2-1, with 7 positions matching TRBD2. Per the germline V gene, CDR1 is SGHRS and CDR2 is YFSETQ. Germline trimming cut 4 bases from V and 6 bases from J; bases unmatched to any gene: 7. This CDR3 contains 14 residues. The CDR3 sequence: CASSPGGTGNEQFF. CDR3 sequence (DNA): TGCGCCAGCAGCCCGGGGGGTACGGGCAATGAGCAGTTCTTC.

This clonotype was picked up a small number of times. The chain links TRBV7-8 to TRBJ2-7; D might be TRBD1 (7 bases). Deletions cut 6 bases from V and 4 bases from J, with 19 bases between. Per the germline V gene, CDR1 is SGHVS and CDR2 is FQNEAQ. This CDR3 comprises 15 residues. CDR3 sequence (DNA): TGTGCCAGCAGTCCCCGACTAGGGGGCATATACGAGCAGTACTTC. Amino acids: CASSPRLGGIYEQYF.

This clonotype was picked up many times. The chain is built from TRBV6-5 and TRBJ2-6; D not certain. Germline CDR1 and CDR2: MNHEY and SVGAGI. V was trimmed by 2 bases and J by 3 bases, leaving 14 bases between them. The CDR3 extends over 17 amino acids. CDR3 DNA sequence: TGTGCCAGCAGTTACACCATTCCAGGAAGTGGGGCCAACGTCCTGACTTTC. Its protein is CASSYTIPGSGANVLTF.

In this sample, this clonotype turned up many times. The chain links TRBV27 to TRBJ2-7, with 10 bases fitting TRBD2. Trimming at V came to 4 bases and at J to 7 bases, leaving 1 base not matched to a gene. The CDR3 is 12 amino acids. Germline-derived CDR1 and CDR2 are MNHEY and SMNVEV (reference sequence). For the CDR3, the DNA is TGTGCCAGCAGTTATAGCGGGGGGGAGCAGTACTTC. The encoded protein is CASSYSGGEQYF.

Many counts were recorded for this clonotype. CDR3 in DNA: TGTGCCAGCGCGTGGGACAGTTATTATGGCTACACCTTC. It translates to CASAWDSYYGYTF. The chain links TRBV28 to TRBJ1-2, with 7 bases fitting TRBD1. Germline CDR1 reads MDHEN; CDR2 reads SYDVKM. The CDR3 is made up of 13 amino acids. J was trimmed by 5 bases and V by 8 bases; bases with no gene match: 8.

The chain employs TRBV20-1 and TRBJ2-7; TRBD1 agrees at 11 bases. Germline V gene data show CDR1 as DFQATT and CDR2 as SNEGSKA (reference sequence). V gave up 6 bases and J gave up 4 bases; unmatched junction bases: 5. This CDR3 has 13 amino acids. The CDR3: CSAPDRGLYEQYF. DNA for the CDR3: TGCAGTGCCCCGGACAGGGGGCTTTACGAGCAGTACTTC.

In this sample, this clonotype turned up many times. The CDR3 here is CASSPTRGWNEQYF. The CDR3 bases are TGTGCCAGCAGCCCCACGAGGGGGTGGAACGAGCAGTACTTC. The chain recombines TRBV2 with TRBJ2-7; TRBD1 might be the D (6 bases). The V gene lost 6 bases and the J gene lost 5 bases, with 17 bases spanning the gap. CDR1 and CDR2 (germline): SNHLY, FYNNEI. The CDR3 runs 14 residues.

This clonotype was seen ten or more times. CDR3 loop: CASSLGWDPTQYF. Here the CDR3 DNA reads TGTGCCAGCAGTCTAGGGTGGGATCCTACGCAGTATTTT. The genes are TRBV7-9 and TRBJ2-3, with D unclear. The V gene lost 6 bases and the J gene lost 8 bases, with 15 bases spanning the gap. The CDR3 contains 13 residues. CDR1 is SEHNR, CDR2 FQNEAQ, per germline (reference sequence).

This clonotype was found many times. The chain employs TRBV28 and TRBJ2-3, with D perhaps matching TRBD1 (6 bases). The CDR3 is made up of 16 amino acids. Between the trimmed V and J ends, which lost 6 bases and 4 bases, there was a span of 20 bases. Germline CDR1 is MDHEN and CDR2 is SYDVKM. CDR3 protein: CASSVGTSRIPDTQYF. The CDR3 nucleotides are TGTGCCAGCAGCGTCGGGACATCCAGGATCCCAGATACGCAGTATTTT.

This chain links TRBV4-3 with TRBJ2-7; 10 nucleotides agree with TRBD1. The trim removed 4 bases at V and 3 bases at J, leaving 3 bases unmatched. CDR1 is LGHNA and CDR2 is YSLEER in the germline V gene. There are 14 residues in the CDR3. The CDR3: CASSPGTGDYEQYF. CDR3 nucleotides: TGCGCCAGCAGCCCCGGGACAGGGGACTACGAGCAGTACTTC.

This clonotype was recorded a few times. This sequence joins TRBV5-6 and TRBJ2-1; D could derive from TRBD1 or TRBD2 (6 bases each). The V end lost 2 bases, the J end lost 7 bases, and 16 bases lay between the germline ends. The CDR3 spans 15 residues. Germline V CDR1 and CDR2: SGHDT, YYEEEE. CDR3: CASSFRGRGGNEQFF. As DNA, the CDR3 is TGTGCCAGCAGCTTCAGGGGACGTGGAGGGAATGAGCAGTTCTTC.

This clonotype showed up many times. The chain uses TRBV25-1 and TRBJ2-5; possible D gene TRBD1, 7 bases. V lost 7 bases and J lost 5, with 14 bases in between. CDR3 length: 13 residues. The germline CDR1 and CDR2 sequences are MGHDK and SYGVNS. CDR3 coding DNA: TGTGCCAGCACTCTAGCAGGGGGGGAGACCCAGTACTTC. Translated, it gives CASTLAGGETQYF.